Listed below are T cell receptor beta chains from one sample, sequenced in a study of T cell repertoires in cytomegalovirus infection. TCRdb reprocessed the reads with MiXCR, giving one entry per CDR3 protein. The sample gives more than 400,000 distinct CDR3 sequences, more than 20% of which show up once; approximately 13% is in the top ten. The sample was PBMCs. The source is a human donor in good health (CMV status not recorded). Some clones in this sample may be carry-over from other donors' samples. The CDR3 runs from the conserved cysteine through the conserved F or W. The D gene is left open where the match is weak. Only part of the rows carry a size: once, few, many, or a class if the clone is expanded.

TRBD1 | TRBJ1-2 | TRBV28 | . | CASSSPNRGGYTF | TGTGCCAGCAGTTCCCCGAACAGGGGTGGCTACACCTTC
TRBD1 | TRBJ1-1 | TRBV9 | . | CASSPRGQGANTEAFF | TGTGCCAGCAGCCCCCGGGGACAGGGGGCGAACACTGAAGCTTTCTTT
. | TRBJ1-5 | TRBV7-9 | many | CASSRTDSNQPQHF | TGTGCCAGCAGTCGGACAGATAGCAATCAGCCCCAGCATTTT
TRBD1 | TRBJ1-2 | TRBV18 | few | CASSPGQPGIGGYTF | TGTGCCAGCTCCCCGGGACAGCCGGGGATTGGTGGCTACACCTTC
. | TRBJ2-1 | TRBV7-2 | many | CASSLLDRQQFF | TGTGCCAGCAGCTTATTGGACCGTCAGCAGTTCTTC
. | TRBJ2-1 | TRBV5-1 | . | CASFDSSYNEQIF | TGCGCCAGCTTTGACAGCTCCTACAATGAGCAGATCTTC
TRBD2 | TRBJ2-2 | TRBV7-2 | few | CASSLVTSNMAGGLTGELFF | TGTGCCAGCAGCTTAGTCACTAGTAATATGGCGGGAGGACTCACCGGGGAGCTGTTTTTT
TRBD2 | TRBJ2-1 | TRBV30 | . | CAVERLAGANEQFF | TGTGCCGTAGAAAGACTAGCGGGAGCAAATGAGCAGTTCTTC
. | TRBJ1-3 | TRBV11-3 | . | CASRKRATGNTIYF | TGTGCCAGCAGAAAACGCGCCACTGGAAACACCATATATTTT
TRBD2 | TRBJ2-1 | TRBV10-3 | . | CAISVPRTSGNENEQFF | TGTGCCATCAGTGTCCCGCGGACTAGCGGGAATGAGAATGAGCAGTTCTTC
. | TRBJ2-2 | TRBV3-1 | . | CASSQGVGNTGELFF | TGTGCCAGCAGCCAAGGGGTCGGAAACACCGGGGAGCTGTTTTTT
TRBD1 | TRBJ1-1 | TRBV7-9 | . | CASSFGDRGNPEAFF | TGTGCCAGCAGCTTCGGGGACAGGGGGAATCCTGAAGCTTTCTTT
. | TRBJ1-1 | TRBV11-2 | . | CASSFRASTTNTEAFF | TGTGCCAGCAGCTTTAGAGCATCTACAACGAACACTGAAGCTTTCTTT
. | TRBJ2-1 | TRBV7-2 | many | CASSLERDVEQFF | TGTGCCAGCAGCTTAGAGAGGGATGTTGAGCAGTTCTTC
. | TRBJ1-1 | TRBV2 | . | CASSGPGRMNTEAFF | TGTGCCAGCAGTGGTCCGGGACGGATGAACACTGAAGCTTTCTTT
TRBD2 | TRBJ2-7 | TRBV28 | . | CASSLYQLGGISYEQYF | TGTGCCAGCAGTTTATACCAGCTGGGGGGGATTTCCTACGAGCAGTACTTC
. | TRBJ2-5 | TRBV12-5 | few | CASLRGGYQETQYF | TGTGCTAGCCTCAGGGGGGGCTACCAAGAGACCCAGTACTTC
. | TRBJ2-1 | TRBV5-1 | . | CASSPPVGQTYNEQFF | TGCGCCAGCAGCCCTCCTGTTGGGCAGACATACAATGAGCAGTTCTTC
. | TRBJ2-3 | TRBV7-8 | many | CASRADSRDYTDTQYF | TGTGCCAGCAGGGCGGACTCGCGTGACTACACAGATACGCAGTATTTT
. | TRBJ2-7 | TRBV6-5 | . | CASSARMAYEQYF | TGTGCCAGCAGTGCCCGGATGGCCTACGAGCAGTACTTC
. | TRBJ1-3 | TRBV4-1 | few | CASSQGPLSGNTIYF | TGCGCCAGCAGCCAAGGACCCCTCTCTGGAAACACCATATATTTT